One TCR beta chain is described in this entry. The data were produced by immunoSEQ multiplex PCR, yet TCRdb's version contains in-frame clones alone and is incomplete. The sample has tens of thousands of clones, over 90% seen once. This entry is derived from a study of T cell changes during pregnancy in multiple sclerosis. The CDR3 spans 16 residues. The junction had 9 bases not matched to a gene; V was cut back by 5 bases and J by 1 base. Germline values: CDR1 MNHEY, CDR2 SMNVEV (reference sequence). J is TRBJ2-7 and V is TRBV27; the match to TRBD2 covers 9 bases. This clonotype was sampled from a female donor with multiple sclerosis, enrolled in a pregnancy study. The material sequenced was CD8+ T cells from peripheral blood mononuclear cells, taken in the third trimester of pregnancy. The CDR3 reads CASSPPVSGRSYEQYF. In DNA, the CDR3 is TGTGCCAGCAGTCCTCCAGTTAGCGGGAGATCCTACGAGCAGTACTTC.